The 18 T cell receptor beta chains reported below all come from one sample, sequenced in a study of T cells expressing NK-cell markers. TCRdb reprocessed the 5' RACE reads and reports one entry per CDR3 protein, with no DNA. The table lists a few hundred thousand distinct CDR3 sequences, with around 5.3% in the top ten. Sample: blood T cells: a sorted CD56 or NKG2C T cell subset, CD4+ or CD8+ T cells, or bulk PBMC T cells (not recorded which). Receptors originate from a man aged 18-70 years in good health.

The rearrangement uses TRBV13 and TRBJ1-4; TCRdb proposes TRBD1, but this gene call is untestable without DNA. This CDR3 is 15 amino acids long. In germline, CDR1 is PRHDT, CDR2 FYEKMQ (reference sequence). CDR3 protein: CASSLRQGEREKLFF.

The chain carries TRBV30 and TRBJ2-7; TCRdb lists TRBD1, though no DNA is available to test this call. Germline CDR1 reads GTSNPN; CDR2 reads SVGIG (reference sequence). The CDR3 is made up of 15 amino acids. CDR3: CAWSGVPGDQYEQYF.

The rearrangement uses TRBV6-5 and TRBJ1-2; the TCRdb D gene call, TRBD1, has no DNA to confirm it. The CDR3 runs to 16 residues. CDR1 is MNHEY and CDR2 is SVGAGI in the germline V gene. CDR3 sequence reads: CASSYSNDAGSSGYTF.

The rearrangement joins TRBV12-3 or TRBV12-4 to TRBJ2-5; TCRdb picks TRBD2, but there is no DNA to check that call. CDR3 size: 12 residues. CDR3: CASSGRGETQYF.

The J gene is TRBJ2-5, the V gene TRBV5-1; TCRdb calls TRBD1, which cannot be checked without DNA. This CDR3 spans 14 amino acids. The germline V gene encodes CDR1 SGHRS and CDR2 YFSETQ. The CDR3 loop reads CASRRQSGVETQYF.

The rearrangement joins TRBV5-4 to TRBJ1-6; absent DNA, TCRdb's TRBD1 call cannot be checked. The germline gives CDR1 SGHNT, CDR2 YYREEE (reference sequence). The CDR3 sequence is 14 residues long. CDR3 region: CASQSGTGESPLHF.

V and J are TRBV5-1 and TRBJ2-5; TCRdb gives TRBD2 as the D gene, but with no DNA this cannot be confirmed. This CDR3 spans 14 amino acids. Looked up from germline, CDR1 is SGHRS and CDR2 is YFSETQ. The CDR3 loop reads CASTQVAGQETQYF.

V usage is TRBV12-3 or TRBV12-4 and J usage is TRBJ1-2. CDR3 size: 14 residues. The CDR3: CASSLLGTPYGYTF.

The chain is built from TRBV6-7 and TRBJ2-1; the TCRdb call, TRBD2, lacks DNA for checking. TRBV6-7 is recorded as an ORF, its role being uncertain. This CDR3 comprises 13 residues. The CDR3 loop reads CANPAGLDCEQFF.

V gene TRBV3-1 combines with J gene TRBJ2-2; TCRdb returns TRBD2, unconfirmable since there is no DNA. This CDR3 spans 18 amino acids. Germline CDR1 and CDR2: LGHDT and YNNKEL (reference sequence). The CDR3: CASSRRPGLAGRTGELFF.

The chain couples TRBV10-3 to TRBJ2-5; as DNA is missing, the TRBD1 call by TCRdb cannot be tested. The germline CDR1 and CDR2 sequences are ENHRY and SYGVKD. This CDR3 contains 13 residues. The chain's CDR3 is CAISKRGEETQYF.

The V call is TRBV13, the J call TRBJ1-4; TCRdb's D call, TRBD1, is unchecked because there is no DNA. CDR3 length: 13 residues. Germline CDR1 reads PRHDT; CDR2 reads FYEKMQ (reference sequence). CDR3 region: CASSWGRQEKLFF.

The rearrangement joins TRBV29-1 to TRBJ2-3; TCRdb indicates TRBD1, and absent DNA this call remains unverified. The CDR3 extends over 16 amino acids. Germline V lookup: CDR1 SQVTM, CDR2 ANQGSEA. This CDR3 reads CSVGPRDHDGTDTQYF.

The V gene is TRBV27, the J gene TRBJ2-6; as DNA is missing, the TRBD1 call by TCRdb cannot be tested. This CDR3 region has 18 residues. CDR1 MNHEY and CDR2 SMNVEV come from the germline V gene (reference sequence). The CDR3 protein is CASSPLGQYGSGANVLTF.

V and J are TRBV5-1 and TRBJ1-4; TCRdb's D call of TRBD1 is untestable without DNA. The V gene's germline CDR1 is SGHRS and CDR2 YFSETQ. The CDR3 consists of 15 residues. The CDR3: CASSYIGTGSEKLFF. Variable domain in full (rest from reference TRBV5-1 and TRBJ1-4): KAGVTQTPRYLIKTRGQQVTLSCSPISGHRSVSWYQQTPGQGLQFLFEYFSETQRNKGNFPGRFSGRQFSNSRSEMNVSTLELGDSALYLCASSYIGTGSEKLFFGSGTQLSVL.

The chain recombines TRBV6-5 with TRBJ2-1; the D gene TCRdb calls, TRBD1, cannot be checked with no DNA. This CDR3 is 13 amino acids long. Germline loops: CDR1 MNHEY, CDR2 SVGAGI. The CDR3 is CASTGAVLNEQFF.

The chain joins TRBV7-9 to TRBJ2-5; TCRdb's D call of TRBD1 is untestable without DNA. The CDR3 is 15 residues long. The germline V gene encodes CDR1 SEHNR and CDR2 FQNEAQ (reference sequence). The CDR3 reads CASSKGIQSGETQYF.

CDR3 protein: CASTSGQSTGELFF. This chain joins TRBV7-9 and TRBJ2-2. CDR3 length: 14 amino acids. Germline V gene sequence: CDR1 SEHNR, CDR2 FQNEAQ (reference sequence).